This T cell receptor beta chain was sequenced during a study of cytomegalovirus exposure and HLA in healthy donors. General study findings and limits: A later analysis appeared to link common viral pathogens to several of the most significant clusters. For most subjects, TCR beta sequences were reported to predict HLA-A and HLA-B alleles with accuracy. The authors confirmed in vitro that three CMV-associated chains were specific for CMV antigens.

V was shortened by 2 bases and J by 1 base, with 5 bases between the two germline ends. Germline V gene lookup returns CDR1 SGHVS and CDR2 FQNEAQ. The CDR3 is 13 residues long. Of note for this clone: Its antigen is not identified.

60 Vbeta and 13 Jbeta primers were used in PCR. Here immunoSEQ multiplex PCR was the method, and the copy in TCRdb shows in-frame clones only, minus some. The top ten hold approximately 3.2% of the sample, which has about 140,000 clones, 82% seen once. This chain links TRBV7-8 with TRBJ1-1; D ambiguous. This clonotype was obtained from a man aged 18 to 30 in good health and CMV-seropositive. Material: PBMCs. CDR3 in amino acids: CASSLTRNTEAFF. The CDR3 nucleotides are TGTGCCAGCAGCTTAACTAGGAACACTGAAGCTTTCTTT.